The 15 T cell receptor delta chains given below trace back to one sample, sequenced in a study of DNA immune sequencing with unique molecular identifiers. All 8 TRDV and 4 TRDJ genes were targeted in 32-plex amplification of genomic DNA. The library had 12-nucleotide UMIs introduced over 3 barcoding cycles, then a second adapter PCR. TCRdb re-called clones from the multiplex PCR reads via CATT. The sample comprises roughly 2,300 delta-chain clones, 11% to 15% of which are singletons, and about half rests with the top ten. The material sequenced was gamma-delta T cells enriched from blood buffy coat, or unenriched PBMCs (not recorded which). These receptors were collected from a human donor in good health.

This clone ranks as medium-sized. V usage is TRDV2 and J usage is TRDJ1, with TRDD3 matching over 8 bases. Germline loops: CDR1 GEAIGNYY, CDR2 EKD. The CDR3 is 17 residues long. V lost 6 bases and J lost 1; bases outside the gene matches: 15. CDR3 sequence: CACSFLGIQGRTDKLIF. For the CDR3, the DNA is TGTGCCTGTTCGTTTCTGGGGATACAGGGGCGCACCGATAAACTCATCTTT.

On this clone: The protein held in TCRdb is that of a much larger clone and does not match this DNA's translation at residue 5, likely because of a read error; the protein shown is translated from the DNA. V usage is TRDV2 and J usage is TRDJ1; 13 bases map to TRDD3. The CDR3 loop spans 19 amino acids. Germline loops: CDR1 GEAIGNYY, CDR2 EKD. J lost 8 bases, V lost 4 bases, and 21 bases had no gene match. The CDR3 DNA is TGTGCCTGTGAAGTAGGCCTAAACTGGGGGATACGGGCCGGGTGGAAACTCATCTTT. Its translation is CACEVGLNWGIRAGWKLIF.

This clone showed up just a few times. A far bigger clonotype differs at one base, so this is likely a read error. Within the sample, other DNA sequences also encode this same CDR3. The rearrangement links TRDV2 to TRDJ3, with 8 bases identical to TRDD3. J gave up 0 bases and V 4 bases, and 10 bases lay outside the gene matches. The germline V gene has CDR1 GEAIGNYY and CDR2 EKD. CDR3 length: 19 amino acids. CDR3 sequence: CACDTGSWGSSWDTRQMFF. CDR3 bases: TGTGCCTGTGATACCGGTAGCTGGGGGAGCTCCTGGGACACCCGACAGATGTTTTTC.

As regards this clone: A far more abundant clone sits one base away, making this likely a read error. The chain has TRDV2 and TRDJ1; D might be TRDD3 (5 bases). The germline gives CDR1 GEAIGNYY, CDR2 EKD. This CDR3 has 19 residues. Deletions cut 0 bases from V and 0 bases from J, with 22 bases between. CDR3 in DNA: TGTGCCTGTGACACCGTATCGAACTGGAGGATATCAGACACCGATAAACTCATCTTT. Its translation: CACDTVSNWRISDTDKLIF.

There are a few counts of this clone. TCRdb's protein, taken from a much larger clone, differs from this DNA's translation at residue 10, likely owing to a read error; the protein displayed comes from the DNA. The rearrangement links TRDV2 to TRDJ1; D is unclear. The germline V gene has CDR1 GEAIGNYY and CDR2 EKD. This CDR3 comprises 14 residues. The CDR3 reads CACDSLVYTVKLIF. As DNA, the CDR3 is TGTGCCTGTGACAGTCTAGTGTACACCGTTAAACTCATCTTT.

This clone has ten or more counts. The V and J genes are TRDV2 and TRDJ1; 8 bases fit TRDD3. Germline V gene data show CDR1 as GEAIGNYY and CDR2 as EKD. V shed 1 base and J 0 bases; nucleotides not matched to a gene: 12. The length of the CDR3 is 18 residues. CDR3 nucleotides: TGTGCCTGTGACACACTTCTGGGGGAAAGGAGGTACACCGATAAACTCATCTTT. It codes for CACDTLLGERRYTDKLIF.

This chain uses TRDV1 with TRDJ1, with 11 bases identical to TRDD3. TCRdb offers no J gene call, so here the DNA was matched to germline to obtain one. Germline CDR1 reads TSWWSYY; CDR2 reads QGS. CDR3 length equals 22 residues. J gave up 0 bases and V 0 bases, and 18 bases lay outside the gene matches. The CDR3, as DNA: TGTGCTCTTGGGGAACTACTCCCTACGGTACTGGGGGATAAGTATTACACCGATAAACTCATCTTT. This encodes CALGELLPTVLGDKYYTDKLIF.

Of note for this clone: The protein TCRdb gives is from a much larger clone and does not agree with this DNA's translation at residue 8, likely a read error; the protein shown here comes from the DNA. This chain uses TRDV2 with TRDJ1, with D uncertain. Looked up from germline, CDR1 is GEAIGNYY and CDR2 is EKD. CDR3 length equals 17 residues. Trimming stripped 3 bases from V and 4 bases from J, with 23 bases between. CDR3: CACDGVTVGPEGDKLIF. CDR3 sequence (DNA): TGTGCCTGTGACGGCGTTACTGTGGGACCAGAGGGCGATAAACTCATCTTT.

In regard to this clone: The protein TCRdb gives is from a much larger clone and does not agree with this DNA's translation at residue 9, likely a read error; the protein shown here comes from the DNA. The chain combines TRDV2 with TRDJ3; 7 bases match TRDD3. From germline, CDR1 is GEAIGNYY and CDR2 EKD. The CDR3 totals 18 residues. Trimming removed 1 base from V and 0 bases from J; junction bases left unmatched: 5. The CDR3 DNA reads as TGTGCCTGTGACACTCTACTGGGGTGCTCCTGGGACACCCGACAGATGTTTTTC. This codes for CACDTLLGCSWDTRQMFF.

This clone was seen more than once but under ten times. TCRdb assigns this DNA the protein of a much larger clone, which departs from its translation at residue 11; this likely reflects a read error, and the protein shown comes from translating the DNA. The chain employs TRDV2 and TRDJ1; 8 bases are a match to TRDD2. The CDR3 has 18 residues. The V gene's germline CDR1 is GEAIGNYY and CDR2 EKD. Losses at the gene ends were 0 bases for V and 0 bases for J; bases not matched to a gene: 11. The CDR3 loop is CACDTVGTSYSYTDKLIF. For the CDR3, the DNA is TGTGCCTGTGACACCGTGGGGACTTCCTACTCGTACACCGATAAACTCATCTTT.

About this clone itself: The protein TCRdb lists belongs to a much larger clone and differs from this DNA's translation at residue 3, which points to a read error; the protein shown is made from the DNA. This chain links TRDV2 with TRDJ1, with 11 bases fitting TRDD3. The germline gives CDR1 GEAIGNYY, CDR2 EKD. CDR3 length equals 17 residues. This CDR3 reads CAYDTVGGYAGTDKLIF. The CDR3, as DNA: TGTGCCTATGACACCGTTGGGGGATACGCTGGGACCGATAAACTCATCTTT.

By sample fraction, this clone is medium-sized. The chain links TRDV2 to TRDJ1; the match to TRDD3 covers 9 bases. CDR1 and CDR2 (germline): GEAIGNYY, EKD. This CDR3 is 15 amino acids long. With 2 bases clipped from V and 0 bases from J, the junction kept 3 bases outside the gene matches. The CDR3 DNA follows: TGTGCCTGTGACAGACTGGGGGAGTACACCGATAAACTCATCTTT. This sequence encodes CACDRLGEYTDKLIF.

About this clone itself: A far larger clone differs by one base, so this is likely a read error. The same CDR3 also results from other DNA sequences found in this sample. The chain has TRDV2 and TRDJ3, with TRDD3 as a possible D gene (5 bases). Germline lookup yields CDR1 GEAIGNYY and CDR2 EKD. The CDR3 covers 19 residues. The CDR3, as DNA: TGTGCCTGTGACCAAATCAAGGAGGAGCCCTCCTGGGACACCAGACAGATGTTTTTC. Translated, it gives CACDQIKEEPSWDTRQMFF.

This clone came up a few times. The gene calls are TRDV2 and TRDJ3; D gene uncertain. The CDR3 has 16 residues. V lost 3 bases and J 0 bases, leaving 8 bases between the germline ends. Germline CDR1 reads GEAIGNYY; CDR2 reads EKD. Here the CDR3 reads CACDETSSWDTRQMFF. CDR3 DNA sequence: TGTGCCTGTGACGAAACCAGCTCCTGGGACACCCGACAGATGTTTTTC.

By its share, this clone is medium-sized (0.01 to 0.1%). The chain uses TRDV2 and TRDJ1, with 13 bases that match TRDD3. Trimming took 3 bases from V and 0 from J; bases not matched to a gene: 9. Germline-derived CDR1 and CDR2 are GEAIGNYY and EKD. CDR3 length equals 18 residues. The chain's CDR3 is CACDPILGDTRYTDKLIF. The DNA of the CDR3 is TGTGCCTGTGACCCTATACTGGGGGATACGCGGTACACCGATAAACTCATCTTT.